This TCR beta chain came from a study of Ad26.COV2.S vaccination and SARS-CoV-2 variants. Treatment indicated: about 20 received Ad26.COV2.S at low or high dose, single or two shots; roughly 5 received placebo; per-sample allocation not given. Collection of the samples took place on day 63 after the first injection of vaccine or placebo. A Boston donor was an adult aged 18-55 years. An Ad26 vector expressing Wuhan-strain SARS-CoV-2 spike constituted the vaccine. J lost 3 bases, V lost 2 bases, and 8 bases had no gene match. The CDR3 totals 15 residues. The germline V gene has CDR1 SGHKS and CDR2 YYEKEE (reference sequence). To note about this clone: The antigen is undetermined.

Clones were read by immunoSEQ multiplex PCR, and TCRdb kept only the in-frame ones, dropping some. The data hold a few hundred thousand clones, with 75% to 95% observed a single time. Study results and caveats: Spike-specific TCR breadth ran higher among vaccine recipients than placebo recipients. Substantial breadth in spike-specific CD8+ and CD4+ T cell responses was reportedly seen after vaccination.

This sample comprised peripheral blood, obtained in a trial of Ad26.COV2.S vaccine versus placebo. The sequence came from a person aged 18-65 years who received the Ad26.COV2.S COVID-19 vaccine or a placebo. The V gene is TRBV5-5, the J gene TRBJ2-7, with 7 nucleotides matching TRBD2. The CDR3 coding sequence is TGTGCCAGCAGCTTAAGCGGGATCCCCCACTACGAGCAGTACTTC. It translates to CASSLSGIPHYEQYF. Looking up the rest from reference TRBV5-5 and TRBJ2-7 gives the full variable domain: DAGVTQSPTHLIKTRGQQVTLRCSPISGHKSVSWYQQVLGQGPQFIFQYYEKEERGRGNFPDRFSARQFPNYSSELNVNALLLGDSALYLCASSLSGIPHYEQYFGPGTRLTVT.